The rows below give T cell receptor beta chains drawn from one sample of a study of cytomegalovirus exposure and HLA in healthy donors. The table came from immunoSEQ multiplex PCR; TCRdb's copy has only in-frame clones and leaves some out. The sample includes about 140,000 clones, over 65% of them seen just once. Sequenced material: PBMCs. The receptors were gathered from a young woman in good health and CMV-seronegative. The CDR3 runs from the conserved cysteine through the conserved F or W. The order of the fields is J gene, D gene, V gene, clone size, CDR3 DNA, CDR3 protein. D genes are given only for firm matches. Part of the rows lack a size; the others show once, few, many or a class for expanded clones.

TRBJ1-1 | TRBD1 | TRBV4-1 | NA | TGCGCCAGCAGCCCAAGGACAGGGGGCATAACTGAAGCTTTCTTT | CASSPRTGGITEAFF
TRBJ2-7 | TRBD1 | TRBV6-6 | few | TGTGCCAGCAGTTACTATGGGACAGGGGGATACGAGCAGTACTTC | CASSYYGTGGYEQYF
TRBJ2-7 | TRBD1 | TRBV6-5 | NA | TGTGCCAGCAGTCTTTACAGGGGGCAGACCTACGAGCAGTACTTC | CASSLYRGQTYEQYF
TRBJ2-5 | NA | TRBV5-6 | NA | TGTGCCAGCAGCTGGGGCAGTTCCGAGACCCAGTACTTC | CASSWGSSETQYF
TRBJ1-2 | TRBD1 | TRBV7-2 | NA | TGTGCCAGCAGCCAAGGACAGGCTAACTATGGCTACACCTTC | CASSQGQANYGYTF
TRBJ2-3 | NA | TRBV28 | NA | TGTGCCAGCTCTGCGGTTTTGACAGATACGCAGTATTTT | CASSAVLTDTQYF
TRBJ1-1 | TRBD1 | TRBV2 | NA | TGTGCCAGCAGACTAAGGACAGGGGGACCAACTGAAGCTTTCTTT | CASRLRTGGPTEAFF
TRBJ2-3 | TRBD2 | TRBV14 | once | TGTGCCAGCAGTTTATTCAGAAGCGGGACTAGCACAGATACGCAGTATTTT | CASSLFRSGTSTDTQYF
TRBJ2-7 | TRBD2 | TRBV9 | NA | TGTGCCAGCAGCGTAGCCCCTGTGGGACTAGCGGGGCCCGGGCACGAGCAGTACTTC | CASSVAPVGLAGPGHEQYF
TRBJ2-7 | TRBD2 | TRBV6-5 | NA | TGTGCCAGCAGTTACTCAGGCGGGAGCTCGGGAGAGCAGTACTTC | CASSYSGGSSGEQYF
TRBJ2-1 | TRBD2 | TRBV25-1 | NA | TGTGCCAGCAGTCCGCTAGCGGGGGGCGAGGGCAATGAGCAGTTCTTC | CASSPLAGGEGNEQFF
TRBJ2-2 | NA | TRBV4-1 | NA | TGCGCCAGCAGTCCCCCAGCGAGGACTGGCACCGGGGAGCTGTTTTTT | CASSPPARTGTGELFF
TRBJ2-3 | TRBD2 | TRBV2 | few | TGTGCCAGCACAGCGGGGGTCACAGATACGCAGTATTTT | CASTAGVTDTQYF
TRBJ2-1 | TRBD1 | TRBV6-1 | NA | TGTGCCAGCAGTAGTGGACAGGGGATTGATGAGCAGTTCTTC | CASSSGQGIDEQFF
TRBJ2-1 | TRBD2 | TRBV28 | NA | TGTGCCAGCAGTGGGACTAGCGGACGTTCCTACAATGAGCAGTTCTTC | CASSGTSGRSYNEQFF
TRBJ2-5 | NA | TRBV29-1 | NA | TGCAGCGCCCTCGTTGGGGAGGAGACCCAGTACTTC | CSALVGEETQYF
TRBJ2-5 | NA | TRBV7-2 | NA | TGTGCCAGCAGCTTAGTACAGGGCAGGGAGACCCAGTACTTC | CASSLVQGRETQYF
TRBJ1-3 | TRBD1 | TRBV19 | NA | TGTGCCAGTAAGACGACAGGGCCCTCTGGAAACACCATATATTTT | CASKTTGPSGNTIYF
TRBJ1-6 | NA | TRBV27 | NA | TGTGCCAGCACCCCGACAGGTCTAGGTAATTCACCCCTCCACTTT | CASTPTGLGNSPLHF
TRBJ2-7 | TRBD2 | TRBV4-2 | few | TGTGCCAGCAGCCCGAACTCCGGGACTAGCGGGAGTGCCTACGAGCAGTACTTC | CASSPNSGTSGSAYEQYF
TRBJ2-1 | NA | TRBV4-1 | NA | TGCGCCAGCAGCCAAGCGGGGTCTAGCAATGAGCAGTTCTTC | CASSQAGSSNEQFF
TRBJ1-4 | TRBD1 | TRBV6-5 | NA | TGTGCCAGCAGCGGACAGGCGGGAAATGAAAAACTGTTTTTT | CASSGQAGNEKLFF
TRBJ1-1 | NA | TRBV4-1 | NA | TGCGCCAGCAGCCAAGGCGCGACAGGGAACACTGAAGCTTTCTTT | CASSQGATGNTEAFF
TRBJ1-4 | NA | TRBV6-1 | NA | TGTGCCAGCGGGCAGGCTCTAGAAAAACTGTTTTTT | CASGQALEKLFF
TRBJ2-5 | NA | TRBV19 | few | TGTGCCAGTAGTCAACAGGTTGCCCAAGAGACCCAGTACTTC | CASSQQVAQETQYF
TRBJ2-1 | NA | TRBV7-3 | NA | TGTGCCAGCAGCCTCTCGGGTTCCTACAATGAGCAGTTCTTC | CASSLSGSYNEQFF
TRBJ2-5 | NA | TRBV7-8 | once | TGTGCCAGCAGCCTCCTTGCTGGGGCGGGATTACAAGAGACCCAGTACTTC | CASSLLAGAGLQETQYF
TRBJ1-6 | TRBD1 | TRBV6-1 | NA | TGTGCCAGCAGTGTCGAGGCAGGGGGTAATTCACCCCTCCACTTT | CASSVEAGGNSPLHF
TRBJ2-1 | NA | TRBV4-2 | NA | TGTGCCAGCAGCCAAGGAACAGGGAGCTACAATGAGCAGTTCTTC | CASSQGTGSYNEQFF
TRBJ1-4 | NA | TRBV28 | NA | TGTGCCAGCAGTCGACAGCTAGAAAAACTGTTTTTT | CASSRQLEKLFF
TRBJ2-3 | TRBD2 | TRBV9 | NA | TGTGCCAGCAGCGTAGAGCCTAGCGGGGGGGTAGATACGCAGTATTTT | CASSVEPSGGVDTQYF
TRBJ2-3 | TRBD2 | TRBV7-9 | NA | TGTGCCAGCAGTTCGGGACTAGCGGGACCAGATACGCAGTATTTT | CASSSGLAGPDTQYF
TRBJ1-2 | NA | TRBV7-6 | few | TGTGCCAGCAGCGCTAGGGACGCGGGAGGCTACACCTTC | CASSARDAGGYTF
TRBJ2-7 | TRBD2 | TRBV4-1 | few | TGCGCCAGCAGCCAAGAGGGAGGGCTATCCTACGAGCAGTACTTC | CASSQEGGLSYEQYF
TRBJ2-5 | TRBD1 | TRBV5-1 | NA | TGCGCCAGCAGCTTGTTAGGGGACAGCCCCGAGACCCAGTACTTC | CASSLLGDSPETQYF
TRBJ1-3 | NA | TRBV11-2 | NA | TGTGCCAGCTGGGGAGTTGGAAACACCATATATTTT | CASWGVGNTIYF
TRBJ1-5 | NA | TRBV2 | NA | TGTGCCAGCAGTGAGAGTTTCAATCAGCCCCAGCATTTT | CASSESFNQPQHF
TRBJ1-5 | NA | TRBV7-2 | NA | TGTGCCAGCAGCTTAAACGTCCAGGGTTTCCAGCCCCAGCATTTT | CASSLNVQGFQPQHF
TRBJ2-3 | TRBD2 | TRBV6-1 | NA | TGTGCCAGCAGGGAACTAGCGTTAGATACGCAGTATTTT | CASRELALDTQYF